This T cell receptor beta chain is from a study of beta chain features in type 1 diabetes. Study observations and caveats: TCRB rearrangement may or may not be influenced by HLA type; here this remained unresolved.

The CDR3 is 19 amino acids. V shed 5 bases and J 0 bases; nucleotides not matched to a gene: 19. Germline values: CDR1 MDHEN, CDR2 SYDVKM. This clone has more than one count but fewer than ten. Its antigen is still unknown. Sequencing targeted expressed TCRB transcripts, as all isolated RNA had been reverse transcribed. Data came from immunoSEQ multiplex PCR; TCRdb stores just in-frame clones and leaves some out. The repertoire includes around 500,000 clones, approximately 28% of them detected once, and about 0.065% sits in the top ten. Sequences were obtained from naive CD4+ T cells from blood. This chain joins TRBV28 and TRBJ2-7; 7 bases are a match to TRBD2. The sequence came from a man aged 18 to 29 in good health. CDR3 sequence: CASSNLYGRQGSFSYEQYF. The DNA of the CDR3 is TGTGCCAGCAGTAACCTCTACGGGAGGCAGGGTAGCTTCTCCTACGAGCAGTACTTC.